This T cell receptor beta chain was sequenced in a study of cytomegalovirus exposure and HLA in healthy donors. Whole-study findings and limits: The sole available immune exposure information was CMV serostatus. In a later analysis, parvovirus B19, influenza, CMV and Epstein-Barr virus appeared linked to several top co-occurrence clusters.

This clone was seen a handful of times. The antigen remains undetermined. Both 60 Vbeta primers and 13 Jbeta primers went into the PCR. Libraries were prepared by immunoSEQ multiplex PCR; TCRdb keeps only in-frame clonotypes and omits some of them. The sample yields approximately 100,000 clones, 75% to 85% seen once. Germline assignment: CDR1 SGHAT and CDR2 FQNNGV. The J segment lost 0 bases and the V segment lost 3 bases, leaving 3 bases of the junction unmatched. The CDR3 loop spans 15 amino acids. This clonotype was sampled from a woman aged 40 to 49 in good health and CMV-seronegative. Sequencing was done on a sample of PBMCs. The chain couples TRBV11-2 to TRBJ1-1; TRBD1 matches at 8 bases. This chain's CDR3 is CASSFTGGLNTEAFF. CDR3 coding DNA: TGTGCCAGCAGCTTTACAGGGGGTCTGAACACTGAAGCTTTCTTT. Combining the CDR3 with reference TRBV11-2 and TRBJ1-1 gives the whole variable domain EAGVAQSPRYKIIEKRQSVAFWCNPISGHATLYWYQQILGQGPKLLIQFQNNGVVDDSQLPKDRFSAERLKGVDSTLKIQPAKLEDSAVYLCASSFTGGLNTEAFFGQGTRLTVV.